This T cell receptor (beta chain) came from a study of T cells after yellow fever vaccination. For the study at large: Fractions low in cell number were prepared with SMART-Seq v4 Ultra Low Input. Study-wide findings and caveats: Booster samples showed a return of most primary-vaccination clones (roughly 96% CD4, approximately 88% CD8). Abundant clonotypes from the bulk population could contaminate FACS-sorted repertoires.

In its sample, this clonotype was seen many times. Antigen specificity is unknown. The CDR3 totals 10 residues. CDR1 is DFQATT and CDR2 is SNEGSKA in the germline V gene (reference sequence). Template switching with 5'RACE generated the TCR cDNA and added a universal primer site and UMIs. TCRdb recomputed calls from the 5' RACE reads with MiXCR, one row per CDR3 protein. Among around 140,000 distinct CDR3 sequences listed, around 6.3% were seen once. This TCR came from a man between 25 and 39 years old who received the YFV17D yellow fever vaccine. This material consisted of CD4+ T cells sorted from PBMCs, taken 10 days after the yellow fever booster vaccination. V usage is TRBV20-1 and J usage is TRBJ1-2; TRBD1 agrees at 7 bases. The DNA of the CDR3 is TGCAGCGCCAGGGGGTATGGCTACACCTTC. Its protein is CSARGYGYTF.